The rows below give T cell receptor beta chains drawn from one sample of a study of T cells after yellow fever vaccination. TCRdb re-analysed the 5' RACE reads in MiXCR, keeping a single row per CDR3 protein. This repertoire shows some 350,000 distinct CDR3 sequences, 9.5% to 13% found once; its top ten account for less than 20%. The material was PBMCs, obtained on the day of the first yellow fever vaccination. Every receptor here comes from a man aged 18-30 years who received the YFV17D yellow fever vaccine. CDR3s include the opening cysteine and the closing phenylalanine or tryptophan. A D gene is named only where the DNA matches it firmly. Size tells how often a clone was seen (once, few, many) or the class of an expanded clone, and some rows leave it out.

V gene	D gene	J gene	clone size	CDR3 DNA	CDR3 protein
TRBV18	NA	TRBJ1-1	few	TGTGCCAGCTCACCCCAGGACGGACCGAACACTGAAGCTTTCTTT	CASSPQDGPNTEAFF
TRBV6-1	TRBD1	TRBJ1-2	NA	TGTGCCAGCAGTCGGGTCCCGGGACAGGGGGCGGGATTCTATGGCTACACCTTC	CASSRVPGQGAGFYGYTF
TRBV4-1	NA	TRBJ2-5	few	TGCGCCAGCAGCCAAGCTGGTTCCGAGGTGGGCCAGTACTTC	CASSQAGSEVGQYF
TRBV6-5	NA	TRBJ2-3	NA	TGTGCCAGCAGTTATGGGCCCATTGATACGCAGTATTTT	CASSYGPIDTQYF
TRBV7-2	NA	TRBJ2-3	many	TGTGCCAGCAGCTTTTCCCGCGATACGCAGTATTTT	CASSFSRDTQYF
TRBV10-3	TRBD1	TRBJ2-6	many	TGTGCCATCAAAGAAAGGACAGGAAACTCTGGGGCCAACGTCCTGACTTTC	CAIKERTGNSGANVLTF
TRBV7-2	NA	TRBJ2-1	few	TGTGCCAGCAGCTTAGATGCCGGACGGAAGTTCTTC	CASSLDAGRKFF
TRBV7-3	NA	TRBJ2-5	few	TGTGCCAGCAGCTTAAGTGCCTCAGTGACCCAGTACTTC	CASSLSASVTQYF
TRBV21-1	NA	TRBJ2-7	many	TGTGCCAGCAGCCGGGGCATCTCCTACGAGCAGTACTTC	CASSRGISYEQYF
TRBV10-3	NA	TRBJ2-3	NA	TGTGCCATCAGTGAGTTTCCTGAGGGCCCAGATACGCAGTATTTT	CAISEFPEGPDTQYF
TRBV12-5	NA	TRBJ2-7	few	TGTGCTAGTGGTTCATGGTCCTACGAGCAGTACTTC	CASGSWSYEQYF
TRBV6-2/TRBV6-3	TRBD1	TRBJ2-7	few	TGTGCCAGCAGTCTTAAGGGGGCGCGAGCCGAGCAGTACTTC	CASSLKGARAEQYF
TRBV14	TRBD1	TRBJ2-5	few	TGTGCCAGCAGCCAAGCTAGGGGGCAGGAGACCCAGTACTTC	CASSQARGQETQYF
TRBV9	TRBD2	TRBJ2-1	few	TGTGCCAGCAGCGCTCGCATCACTAGCGGGGGGGCCAATGAGCAGTTCTTC	CASSARITSGGANEQFF
TRBV5-1	TRBD1	TRBJ2-1	many	TGCGCCAGCAGCCCGGGACAGAACTACAATGAGCAGTTCTTC	CASSPGQNYNEQFF
TRBV7-2	NA	TRBJ2-3	few	TGTGCCAGCAGCTTAGTTGGACAGCCTTCCACAGATACGCAGTATTTT	CASSLVGQPSTDTQYF
TRBV5-1	TRBD1	TRBJ1-1	NA	TGCGCCAGCAGCCTGGGACAGGCGCCTACTGAAGCTTTCTTT	CASSLGQAPTEAFF
TRBV4-1	TRBD1	TRBJ1-6	many	TGCGCCAGCAGCCAAAGACAGGGGGATCGCTTTAATTCACCCCTCCACTTT	CASSQRQGDRFNSPLHF
TRBV4-3	NA	TRBJ2-3	few	TGCGCCAGCAGCCCTCATCGGGGGTCTTCTGGCACAGATACGCAGTATTTT	CASSPHRGSSGTDTQYF
TRBV4-3	NA	TRBJ1-4	few	TGCGCCAGCAGCGAAACACAGGGCTTTTTGCAAAGCCGTGAAAAACTGTTTTTT	CASSETQGFLQSREKLFF
TRBV14	NA	TRBJ2-4	few	TGTGCCAGCAGCCGCACCGCTAGCATTCAGTACTTC	CASSRTASIQYF
TRBV7-9	NA	TRBJ1-1	NA	TGTGCCAGCAGCTTAGGCAACATGAACACTGAAGCTTCCTTT	CASSLGNMNTEASF
TRBV18	NA	TRBJ2-2	few	TGTGCCAGCTCACCGTCGGCTGACAGTTTTGCCGGGGAGCTGTTTTTT	CASSPSADSFAGELFF
TRBV5-6	NA	TRBJ1-2	NA	TGTGCCAGGGGCTCAGGACAGTACTATGGCTACACCTTC	CARGSGQYYGYTF
TRBV7-9	TRBD1	TRBJ1-4	few	TGTGCCAGCAGCTCGGACAGGGGAGGCGAAAAACTGTTTTTT	CASSSDRGGEKLFF
TRBV6-1	TRBD2	TRBJ2-3	NA	TGTGCCAGCAGCCAGCGCATCGGGGGGGCCTCAGATACGCAGTATTTT	CASSQRIGGASDTQYF
TRBV14	TRBD1	TRBJ2-5	few	TGTGCCAGCAGCCAAAGGACAGGAGGATGGGTACAAGAGACCCAGTACTTC	CASSQRTGGWVQETQYF
TRBV11-2	NA	TRBJ2-5	few	TGTGCCAGCAGCGCATCGGGCCTCTGGGAGACCCAGTACTTC	CASSASGLWETQYF
TRBV4-2	TRBD2	TRBJ2-3	few	TGTGCCAGCAGCCAATGGCGGGGGGCGGGAGATACGCAGTATTTT	CASSQWRGAGDTQYF
TRBV4-3	NA	TRBJ2-2	NA	TGCGCCAGCAGCCAAGATGCGCGAGTTTTGCCCGGGGAGCTGTTTTTT	CASSQDARVLPGELFF
TRBV20-1	NA	TRBJ2-5	NA	TGCAGTGCTTGGGGTGAAGCGTGGGGGACAGAGACCCAGTACTTC	CSAWGEAWGTETQYF
TRBV20-1	TRBD2	TRBJ2-3	NA	TGCTGTGCTTGCGGTAGCGGGGACGGCACAGATACGCAGTATTTT	CCACGSGDGTDTQYF
TRBV6-1	TRBD1	TRBJ1-5	few	TGTGCCAGCAGCCGGGACAGGTACAATCAGCCCCAGCATTTT	CASSRDRYNQPQHF
TRBV5-4	NA	TRBJ1-5	many	TGTGCCAGCAGCCAAGGCGGACAGCCCCCCAATCAGCCCCAGCATTTT	CASSQGGQPPNQPQHF
TRBV20-1	TRBD1	TRBJ1-6	few	TGCAGTGCTACAGACAGGGGTACCTATAATTCACCCCTCCACTTT	CSATDRGTYNSPLHF
TRBV2	NA	TRBJ2-1	NA	TGTGCCAGCAGTCGAGAGGGGTTCAATGAGCAGTTCTTC	CASSREGFNEQFF
TRBV12-3/TRBV12-4	NA	TRBJ1-2	few	TGTGCCAGCAGTTTAGTAAGGCTCGTTGGCTACACCTTC	CASSLVRLVGYTF
TRBV6-2/TRBV6-3	NA	TRBJ1-1	few	TGTGCCAGTACTTGGGGGGGGTCGAACACTGAAGCTTTCTTT	CASTWGGSNTEAFF
TRBV19	NA	TRBJ2-1	few	TGTGCCAGTAGTATAGATGCGGGGTTTGGCTACAATGAGCAGTTCTTC	CASSIDAGFGYNEQFF
TRBV18	TRBD1	TRBJ1-1	many	TGTGCCAGCTCTGGGAGTGACAGGGGGGCTTTCTTT	CASSGSDRGAFF
TRBV4-2	NA	TRBJ2-1	NA	TGTGCCAGCAGCCAAGATATGAGGCCTAGCTCTTACAATGAGCAGTTCTTC	CASSQDMRPSSYNEQFF
TRBV12-3/TRBV12-4	TRBD2	TRBJ2-1	NA	TGTGCCAGCAGTCCCTTGGCGGGGGGAGTCGACAATGAGCAGTTCTTC	CASSPLAGGVDNEQFF
TRBV6-2/TRBV6-3	TRBD1	TRBJ2-2	NA	TGTGCCAGCAGTTACCTACATGGGACAGGGTACACCGGGGAGCTGTTTTTT	CASSYLHGTGYTGELFF
TRBV7-2	TRBD2	TRBJ2-1	few	TGTGCCAGCAGCCCATCTAGCGGGGGGCTAGGGTTTAGTTTCTTC	CASSPSSGGLGFSFF
TRBV2	NA	TRBJ2-7	few	TGTGCCAGCAGTTTGGACACTCTCGAGCAGTACTTC	CASSLDTLEQYF
TRBV19	TRBD1	TRBJ2-6	few	TGTGCCAGTAGTCGATACTACAGGGGCTCTGGGGCCAACGTCCTGACTTTC	CASSRYYRGSGANVLTF
TRBV5-5	NA	TRBJ2-2	many	TGTGCCAGCAGCTTTACCGTCACCGGGGAGCTGTTTTTT	CASSFTVTGELFF
TRBV4-1	TRBD2	TRBJ2-1	few	TGCGCCAGCAGCCAAGATCCTAGACTAGCGGGGACCTACAATGAGCAGTTCTTC	CASSQDPRLAGTYNEQFF
TRBV29-1	TRBD1	TRBJ2-1	many	TGCAGCGTTGAAGCTATAATTGGACAGGGATCCTACAATGAGCAGTTCTTC	CSVEAIIGQGSYNEQFF
TRBV7-6	NA	TRBJ1-3	NA	TGTGCCAGCAGCTTAGCGTGGAGGGGCGATATAGGAAACACCATATATTTT	CASSLAWRGDIGNTIYF
TRBV6-5	NA	TRBJ1-1	NA	TGTGCCAGCAGTTACCCGTTAGGGACCACTGAAGCTTTCTTT	CASSYPLGTTEAFF
TRBV25-1	NA	TRBJ2-7	many	TGTGCCAGCAGTGAAGGGAAAAACGAGCAGTACTTC	CASSEGKNEQYF
TRBV5-1	NA	TRBJ2-3	many	TGCGCCAGCAGCCGGGACCGGCCCACAGATACGCAGTATTTT	CASSRDRPTDTQYF
TRBV6-1	NA	TRBJ2-2	few	TGTGCCAGCTGGCGGGGAGACACCGGGGAGCTGTTTTTT	CASWRGDTGELFF
TRBV5-1	NA	TRBJ2-1	NA	TGCGCCAGCATGACTGGAGGGAGCAATGAGCAGTTCTTC	CASMTGGSNEQFF